Listed below are T cell receptor beta chains from one sample, sequenced in a study of regulatory T cells in long-lasting Graves disease. TCRdb ran MiXCR on the multiplex PCR reads and lists one entry per CDR3 protein. This table has 700,000 or so distinct CDR3 sequences, 25% to 30% appearing once. The material sequenced was peripheral blood mononuclear cells (PBMCs), taken when the disease was refractory, from a patient treated with antithyroid drugs. The receptors were gathered from a female donor with Graves disease. Each CDR3 is given with its conserved first and last residue. Each record gives: J gene, V gene, clone size, D gene, CDR3 protein, CDR3 DNA. The D gene is left open where the match is weak. Clone sizes are given selectively: once, few, many, or a class where the clone is expanded.

j_call: TRBJ1-1
v_call: TRBV6-5
clone_size: few
d_call: NA
cdr3_aa: CASSYNQGNTEAFF
cdr3_nt: TGTGCCAGCAGTTACAATCAGGGGAACACTGAAGCTTTCTTT

j_call: TRBJ2-7
v_call: TRBV6-5
clone_size: NA
d_call: TRBD2
cdr3_aa: CASSYKVSGSHEQYF
cdr3_nt: TGTGCCAGCAGTTACAAAGTGAGCGGGAGTCACGAGCAGTACTTC

j_call: TRBJ2-1
v_call: TRBV20-1
clone_size: once
d_call: NA
cdr3_aa: CSARLKRSSYNEQFF
cdr3_nt: TGCAGTGCTAGATTGAAGCGGAGCTCCTACAATGAGCAGTTCTTC

j_call: TRBJ2-2
v_call: TRBV10-3
clone_size: few
d_call: NA
cdr3_aa: CAISEGGINTGELFF
cdr3_nt: TGTGCCATCAGTGAGGGCGGCATTAACACCGGGGAGCTGTTTTTT

j_call: TRBJ2-7
v_call: TRBV5-1
clone_size: NA
d_call: NA
cdr3_aa: CASSLLPEGEQYF
cdr3_nt: TGCGCCAGCAGCTTACTGCCCGAAGGGGAGCAGTACTTC

j_call: TRBJ1-5
v_call: TRBV7-9
clone_size: NA
d_call: NA
cdr3_aa: CASSLVPRAPQHF
cdr3_nt: TGTGCCAGCAGCTTGGTTCCTAGAGCGCCCCAGCATTTT

j_call: TRBJ1-1
v_call: TRBV20-1
clone_size: few
d_call: TRBD1
cdr3_aa: CSVHRGPEAFF
cdr3_nt: TGCAGTGTTCACAGGGGACCTGAAGCTTTCTTT

j_call: TRBJ1-6
v_call: TRBV10-3
clone_size: NA
d_call: TRBD1
cdr3_aa: CAISGTGSSPLHF
cdr3_nt: TGTGCCATCAGTGGGACAGGAAGCTCACCCCTCCACTTT

j_call: TRBJ2-5
v_call: TRBV7-2
clone_size: NA
d_call: NA
cdr3_aa: CASSLESGTGETQYF
cdr3_nt: TGTGCCAGCAGCTTAGAATCTGGCACCGGGGAGACCCAGTACTTC

j_call: TRBJ2-7
v_call: TRBV3-1
clone_size: NA
d_call: NA
cdr3_aa: CASSKTPYEQYF
cdr3_nt: TGTGCCAGCAGCAAGACCCCCTACGAGCAGTACTTC

j_call: TRBJ1-1
v_call: TRBV12-3/TRBV12-4
clone_size: NA
d_call: TRBD1
cdr3_aa: CASRGFGTGAGRTEAFF
cdr3_nt: TGTGCCAGCAGGGGTTTTGGGACAGGGGCTGGTAGAACTGAAGCTTTCTTT

j_call: TRBJ2-2
v_call: TRBV20-1
clone_size: NA
d_call: NA
cdr3_aa: CSASELTGELFF
cdr3_nt: TGCAGTGCTAGTGAATTGACCGGGGAGCTGTTTTTT

j_call: TRBJ1-6
v_call: TRBV11-2
clone_size: few
d_call: TRBD1
cdr3_aa: CASRTRDSSYNSPLHF
cdr3_nt: TGTGCCAGCAGAACCAGGGACAGCTCCTATAATTCACCCCTCCACTTT

j_call: TRBJ2-7
v_call: TRBV20-1
clone_size: many
d_call: NA
cdr3_aa: CSAFHIAEQYF
cdr3_nt: TGCAGTGCTTTCCATATAGCCGAGCAGTACTTC

j_call: TRBJ2-3
v_call: TRBV2
clone_size: NA
d_call: TRBD2
cdr3_aa: CASSVELAGSTDTQYF
cdr3_nt: TGTGCCAGCAGCGTAGAACTAGCGGGTAGCACAGATACGCAGTATTTT

j_call: TRBJ1-1
v_call: TRBV19
clone_size: few
d_call: NA
cdr3_aa: CASSIKRRLMNTEAFF
cdr3_nt: TGTGCCAGTAGTATAAAACGACGGCTCATGAACACTGAAGCTTTCTTT

j_call: TRBJ2-4
v_call: TRBV5-4
clone_size: NA
d_call: NA
cdr3_aa: CASSLAGLNIQYF
cdr3_nt: TGTGCCAGCAGCTTGGCCGGATTAAACATTCAGTACTTC

j_call: TRBJ1-2
v_call: TRBV6-1
clone_size: many
d_call: TRBD1
cdr3_aa: CASRDRDGYTF
cdr3_nt: TGTGCCAGCAGGGACAGGGACGGCTACACCTTC

j_call: TRBJ1-2
v_call: TRBV6-1
clone_size: few
d_call: NA
cdr3_aa: CASSADGAGGYGYTF
cdr3_nt: TGTGCCAGCAGTGCAGACGGGGCGGGAGGCTATGGCTACACCTTC

j_call: TRBJ2-7
v_call: TRBV5-4
clone_size: once
d_call: TRBD2
cdr3_aa: CASSLLSGGRYEQYF
cdr3_nt: TGTGCCAGCAGCTTATTGAGCGGGGGACGCTACGAGCAGTACTTC

j_call: TRBJ1-2
v_call: TRBV29-1
clone_size: many
d_call: NA
cdr3_aa: CSAEDRYGYTF
cdr3_nt: TGCAGCGCCGAAGACCGGTATGGCTACACCTTC

j_call: TRBJ2-4
v_call: TRBV28
clone_size: many
d_call: NA
cdr3_aa: CASSYVRGGWGIQYF
cdr3_nt: TGTGCCAGCAGTTATGTAAGGGGGGGCTGGGGCATTCAGTACTTC

j_call: TRBJ1-6
v_call: TRBV7-2
clone_size: NA
d_call: NA
cdr3_aa: CASSPVGGQGNSPLHF
cdr3_nt: TGTGCCAGCAGCCCAGTGGGGGGGCAGGGGAATTCACCCCTCCACTTT

j_call: TRBJ2-7
v_call: TRBV20-1
clone_size: few
d_call: TRBD1
cdr3_aa: CSASTGASLNEQYF
cdr3_nt: TGCAGTGCTTCGACAGGGGCTTCTTTGAACGAGCAGTACTTC

j_call: TRBJ2-1
v_call: TRBV20-1
clone_size: NA
d_call: NA
cdr3_aa: CSRAGTGYNEQFF
cdr3_nt: TGCAGCAGGGCAGGGACGGGCTACAATGAGCAGTTCTTC

j_call: TRBJ1-2
v_call: TRBV29-1
clone_size: NA
d_call: NA
cdr3_aa: CSVEGADGYTF
cdr3_nt: TGCAGCGTTGAAGGCGCGGATGGCTACACCTTC

j_call: TRBJ1-2
v_call: TRBV14
clone_size: NA
d_call: NA
cdr3_aa: CASSHVGTGGYAF
cdr3_nt: TGTGCCAGCAGCCACGTCGGCACGGGTGGCTACGCCTTC

j_call: TRBJ2-2
v_call: TRBV12-3/TRBV12-4
clone_size: few
d_call: NA
cdr3_aa: CASMYTGELFF
cdr3_nt: TGTGCCAGCATGTACACCGGGGAGCTGTTTTTT

j_call: TRBJ2-1
v_call: TRBV2
clone_size: few
d_call: TRBD2
cdr3_aa: CASSEALRESNEQFF
cdr3_nt: TGTGCCAGCAGTGAAGCGCTGCGGGAGTCGAATGAGCAGTTCTTC

j_call: TRBJ1-5
v_call: TRBV6-2/TRBV6-3
clone_size: NA
d_call: NA
cdr3_aa: CASVVSPNQPQHF
cdr3_nt: TGTGCCAGCGTGGTTTCACCCAATCAGCCCCAGCATTTT

j_call: TRBJ1-5
v_call: TRBV5-4
clone_size: NA
d_call: NA
cdr3_aa: CASSLTAGYSNQPQHF
cdr3_nt: TGTGCCAGCAGCTTGACGGCGGGGTATAGCAATCAGCCCCAGCATTTT

j_call: TRBJ1-2
v_call: TRBV15
clone_size: few
d_call: NA
cdr3_aa: CATSRSSWKAAGYTF
cdr3_nt: TGTGCCACCAGCAGATCTAGTTGGAAGGCCGCTGGCTACACCTTC

j_call: TRBJ1-1
v_call: TRBV5-1
clone_size: NA
d_call: NA
cdr3_aa: CASSLAVMNTEAFF
cdr3_nt: TGCGCCAGCAGCTTGGCAGTCATGAACACTGAAGCTTTCTTT

j_call: TRBJ1-5
v_call: TRBV28
clone_size: few
d_call: TRBD1
cdr3_aa: CASRRGQGGSQPQHF
cdr3_nt: TGTGCCAGCAGACGAGGACAGGGGGGTTCGCAGCCCCAGCATTTT

j_call: TRBJ1-1
v_call: TRBV9
clone_size: NA
d_call: NA
cdr3_aa: CASSVGGQNAEAFF
cdr3_nt: TGTGCCAGCAGCGTAGGCGGACAGAACGCTGAAGCTTTCTTT

j_call: TRBJ1-1
v_call: TRBV7-9
clone_size: NA
d_call: NA
cdr3_aa: CASTIGGTANTEAFF
cdr3_nt: TGTGCCAGCACCATAGGTGGGACGGCTAACACTGAAGCTTTCTTT